This T cell receptor beta chain was sequenced for a study of shared clonotypes between healthy human individuals (dated by TCRdb to the early 2020s). Describing the broader study: The cohort comprised two women and a few men aged 18 to 49 years. Per donor, three plates each were used for CD4 naive and CD4 memory, two for CD8 naive, and one for CD8 memory. To estimate repertoire size and how much clonotype sharing occurs between individuals, the study deeply sequenced the blood TCR repertoires of a handful of healthy adults. To increase sequencing depth and limit assay-specific biases, different laboratories used diverse techniques to prepare libraries and sequence TCR repertoires. Each donor's leukapheresis produced roughly between about 0.8 and 8.9 billion PBMCs.

At the junction V is shortened by 0 bases and J by 4 bases; bases outside the gene matches: 2. Looking up the germline V gene (reference sequence) yields CDR1 SGHNT and CDR2 YYREEE. Spanning cysteine to phenylalanine, the CDR3 consists of 14 amino acids. This entry keeps only the CDR3 DNA: 42 bases, framed from base 1. Turning to this clone: Its cognate antigen has yet to be identified. The record has no base qualities; no much larger clone is one base away.

Using the deep immunoSEQ assay, TCR CDR3 regions were amplified from genomic DNA by multiplex PCR. For each cell subset, the extracted genomic DNA was distributed evenly across all wells of several immunoSEQ 96-well plates, and each plate served as one replicate. For sorted subsets, 150 to 250 ng of genomic DNA, equivalent to some 30,000 T cell genomes, went into each replicate PCR. The purified libraries were quantified using a Qubit 3.0 fluorometer, sized with a Bioanalyzer 2100, and then quantified again using the KAPA Library Quantification kit. Every immunoSEQ 96-well plate was sequenced on a dedicated single-read 150-cycle Illumina NextSeq 550 flow cell. The authors' analysis ran thus. Because the immunoSEQ output included only junctional sequences and no quality scores, the filtering could not be the same as the filtering used for full-length reads. Sequences were annotated with PyIR, a Python wrapper for IgBLAST v1.9, and V/J genes and CDR3 were assigned using IMGT germline references. Reads with weak V/J assignments (E-value above 1e-6), missing CDR3, stop codons, out-of-frame junctions, or ambiguous translated residues were removed. V3J clonotypes were defined by identical inferred V gene, J gene, and CDR3 amino acid sequence. Percentage overlap between repertoires was computed as shared unique clonotypes divided by the size of the smaller repertoire. RTK rarefaction, the Chao1 estimator, and Recon v2.1 estimates of unobserved clonotypes were used to assess repertoire richness. For all TCRbeta clonotypes obtained by the gDNA method from four donors, generation probabilities were computed with OLGA. TCRdb mirrors the immuneACCESS table, restricted to in-frame sequences. Some clones are absent from its copies; in checked studies, under half trace to an unresolved V gene, and the reason for the others is unknown. The DNA gave D and trimming, while V, J and clone size come from that table. A total of fewer than 1.8 million clones appear in this sample, around 98.5% of them only once. The top ten hold under 0.45% of the sample.

Healthy HIV-negative adults with no recently reported acute infections or vaccinations were included as donors. Only Caucasian adults living in Nashville, Tennessee, USA were represented among the donors. CD4+ T cells were enriched by magnetic negative selection, after which naive cells were positively selected on CD45RA and the negative fraction was taken as the memory subset. Blood was obtained by leukapheresis, after which PBMCs were separated by Ficoll-Histopaque density gradient centrifugation and cryopreserved in liquid nitrogen vapor phase. Analytical flow cytometry was used to check the purity and quantity of every magnetically sorted T cell population. Genomic DNA was isolated from each sorted fraction and quantified by UV absorbance on a Nanodrop 2000c. Findings and caveats that apply to the study as a whole: Based on pairwise subsampling, the degree of clonotype sharing among donors was expected to be affected by sequencing depth. Rarefaction of sorted-subset datasets indicated incomplete sequencing despite the large sequencing depth. Because the study included a small number of donors, the genetic and exposure-history diversity represented was limited. Sampling was limited to blood, and TCR repertoires in tissue likely differ from TCR repertoires in blood. Across a handful of donors, approximately 4.6% of naive CD4, roughly 3.5% of naive CD8, about 2.3% of memory CD4, and approximately 0.4% of memory CD8 clonotypes were shared. Higher generation probabilities were observed for clonotypes shared by all four sorted-subset donors than for non-shared clonotypes. Larger estimated clonotype richness was generally found for naive subsets than for memory subsets.

The receptor chain draws on TRBV5-4 and TRBJ2-5, with 8 central nucleotides matching TRBD1. Sequencing was carried out using naive CD4+ T cells sorted from blood. The sample's cell subset or site label, decoded: CD45RA+ positively selected. This clonotype originated in a man aged 25-45 years in good health. The sequenced DNA: TGTGCCAGCAGCTTGGACAGGGGGGTAGAGACCCAGTACTTC. This codes for CASSLDRGVETQYF.